This entry lists 11 T cell receptor beta chains sequenced from one sample in a study of blood T cell repertoires in COVID-19. Only in-frame clones appear in the TCRdb table, and some are missing; sequencing was by immunoSEQ multiplex PCR. The sample consists of 150,000 to 200,000 clones, around 89% of them appearing once. Sample: peripheral blood. These receptors all come from a man between 45 and 60 years old with acute or convalescent COVID-19.

A word on this clone: Other DNA sequences of this sample code for an identical CDR3. This chain uses TRBV18 with TRBJ1-5; TRBD1 matches 10 bases. Looked up from germline, CDR1 is KGHSH and CDR2 is LQKENI. Unmatched junction bases numbered 1, after V lost 3 bases and J lost 5 bases. There are 14 residues in the CDR3. The CDR3 reads CASSPGTGDQPQHF. The CDR3 DNA reads TGTGCCAGCTCACCGGGGACAGGGGATCAGCCCCAGCATTTT.

V gene TRBV19 combines with J gene TRBJ1-5; D may be TRBD1 (5 bases). Looked up from germline, CDR1 is LNHDA and CDR2 is SQIVND (reference sequence). Between the trimmed V and J ends, which lost 9 bases and 0 bases, there was a span of 6 bases. CDR3 length: 12 residues. The CDR3 sequence: CASQGSNQPQHF. As DNA, the CDR3 is TGTGCCAGCCAGGGTAGCAATCAGCCCCAGCATTTT.

The CDR3, as DNA: TGTGCCAGCAGCTTAGGAGGGACAGGGGCCGGCTACGAGCAGTACTTC. Translated: CASSLGGTGAGYEQYF. J is TRBJ2-7 and V is TRBV7-8, with 10 nucleotides matching TRBD1. From germline, CDR1 is SGHVS and CDR2 FQNEAQ. After removal of 1 base from V and 3 bases from J, the junction contained 6 bases not matched to a gene. The CDR3 is 16 amino acids. Full variable domain (outside the CDR3, taken from reference TRBV7-8 and TRBJ2-7): GAGVSQSPRYKVAKRGQDVALRCDPISGHVSLFWYQQALGQGPEFLTYFQNEAQLDKSGLPSDRFFAERPEGSVSTLKIQRTQQEDSAVYLCASSLGGTGAGYEQYFGPGTRLTVT.

This sequence joins TRBV11-2 and TRBJ2-6, with 8 nucleotides matching TRBD1. This CDR3 is built from 18 residues. Trimming took 2 bases from V and 0 from J; bases not matched to a gene: 6. CDR1 and CDR2 (germline): SGHAT, FQNNGV. CDR3 amino acids: CASSLLTGEVSGANVLTF. The CDR3 nucleotides are TGTGCCAGCAGCTTATTGACAGGGGAAGTCTCTGGGGCCAACGTCCTGACTTTC.

This clone was observed a single time. The chain combines TRBV6-5 with TRBJ1-1; 8 bases fit TRBD1. Germline V gene lookup returns CDR1 MNHEY and CDR2 SVGAGI. The ends lost 6 bases at V and 5 bases at J; junction bases unmatched: 8. The CDR3 has 14 residues. The CDR3 bases are TGTGCCAGCAGCCGCGACAGGGGCTGGACTGAAGCTTTCTTT. Amino acids: CASSRDRGWTEAFF.

The chain recombines TRBV28 with TRBJ1-5; tentative D call: TRBD1 (5 bases). Germline V gene lookup returns CDR1 MDHEN and CDR2 SYDVKM. The CDR3 loop spans 13 amino acids. V was shortened by 5 bases and J by 8 bases, with 13 bases between the two germline ends. In DNA form, the CDR3 reads TGTGCCAGCAGTACGGACAATAACAAGCCCCAGCATTTT. It encodes CASSTDNNKPQHF.

V is TRBV13 and J is TRBJ1-2; D gene ambiguous. Deletions cut 1 base from V and 6 bases from J, with 6 bases between. The CDR3 contains 12 residues. Germline V CDR1 and CDR2: PRHDT, FYEKMQ (reference sequence). The CDR3 sequence is CASSLAGDGYTF. CDR3 coding DNA: TGTGCCAGCAGCTTAGCTGGAGATGGCTACACCTTC.

This sequence joins TRBV7-2 and TRBJ1-2; 11 bases are shared with TRBD1. CDR1 and CDR2 from the germline V gene are SGHTA and FQGNSA. The CDR3 has 17 residues. With V trimmed by 3 bases and J by 4 bases, 10 bases remained unmatched. The CDR3 region is CASSFYRTGGRAYGYTF. The CDR3 DNA sequence: TGTGCCAGCAGCTTTTACCGGACAGGGGGCAGGGCCTATGGCTACACCTTC. Using reference TRBV7-2 and TRBJ1-2 for the parts outside the CDR3, the full variable domain is GAGVSQSPSNKVTEKGKDVELRCDPISGHTALYWYRQSLGQGLEFLIYFQGNSAPDKSGLPSDRFSAERTGGSVSTLTIQRTQQEDSAVYLCASSFYRTGGRAYGYTFGSGTRLTVV.

The V gene is TRBV6-5, the J gene TRBJ2-1, with 10 nucleotides matching TRBD2. The CDR3 loop spans 16 amino acids. Trimming at V came to 2 bases and at J to 7 bases, leaving 8 bases not matched to a gene. CDR1 MNHEY and CDR2 SVGAGI come from the germline V gene. The CDR3 loop reads CASSYRGSGGTNEQFF. For the CDR3, the DNA is TGTGCCAGCAGTTACCGGGGTAGCGGGGGGACGAATGAGCAGTTCTTC.

The chain has TRBV7-3 and TRBJ2-2; the D gene is possibly TRBD1 (6 bases). Per germline, CDR1 SGHTA and CDR2 FQGTGA. V was pared by 5 bases and J by 0 bases, with 13 bases between. CDR3 length: 16 amino acids. The CDR3 protein is CASSLTGTPNTGELFF. In DNA form, the CDR3 reads TGTGCCAGCAGCCTCACCGGGACACCGAACACCGGGGAGCTGTTTTTT.

The chain employs TRBV24-1 and TRBJ2-2, with D possibly being TRBD1 (6 bases). The V gene lost 0 bases and the J gene lost 4 bases, with 11 bases spanning the gap. CDR3 size: 16 residues. The germline V gene has CDR1 KGHDR and CDR2 SFDVKD. The CDR3 nucleotides are TGTGCCACCAGTGATTTGTCAGGGGACATCACCGGGGAGCTGTTTTTT. Protein product: CATSDLSGDITGELFF.